This entry lists 22 T cell receptor beta chains sequenced from one sample in a study of blood T cell repertoires in COVID-19. Generated by immunoSEQ multiplex PCR, the TCRdb table keeps only in-frame clones and is missing some. The sample shows over 600,000 clones, about nine tenths of them seen only once. Sequencing used peripheral blood. The receptors come from a woman aged 18-29 years with acute or convalescent COVID-19.

The chain recombines TRBV7-8 with TRBJ2-2, with a tentative D call TRBD1 (6 bases). The ends were cut back, 2 bases at V and 4 bases at J, with 14 bases in the middle. CDR3 length: 16 residues. Per the germline V gene, CDR1 is SGHVS and CDR2 is FQNEAQ. CDR3 sequence: CASSLRQGSGTGELFF. Here the CDR3 DNA reads TGTGCCAGCAGCTTACGTCAGGGGTCGGGCACCGGGGAGCTGTTTTTT.

In this sample, this clone turned up a few times. The V call is TRBV6-5, the J call TRBJ2-5; D uncertain. This CDR3 region has 13 residues. V lost 6 bases and J lost 3, with 11 bases in between. Germline-derived CDR1 and CDR2 are MNHEY and SVGAGI. The CDR3 nucleotides read TGTGCCAGCAGGTTGTTGAGGAAAGAGACCCAGTACTTC. Translation: CASRLLRKETQYF.

The V call is TRBV4-2, the J call TRBJ2-7; the D gene is possibly TRBD2 (6 bases). The CDR3 is 15 amino acids. CDR1 is LGHNA and CDR2 is YNFKEQ in the germline V gene. Trimming shortened V by 1 base and J by 0 bases, and 10 bases separated the two germline ends. This chain's CDR3 is CASSQVGGSSYEQYF. CDR3 sequence (DNA): TGTGCCAGCAGCCAAGTGGGGGGAAGCTCCTACGAGCAGTACTTC.

The table lists this clone with a count of one. This sequence joins TRBV7-3 and TRBJ2-2; 7 bases fit TRBD2. Germline lookup yields CDR1 SGHTA and CDR2 FQGTGA. The CDR3 length is 15 residues. The V gene end was trimmed by 2 bases and the J gene end by 4 bases; junction bases not matched to a gene: 4. The CDR3 DNA reads as TGTGCCAGCAGCTTAGCGGGGGAACCCACCGGGGAGCTGTTTTTT. It translates to CASSLAGEPTGELFF.

The chain recombines TRBV19 with TRBJ1-1; D remains unclear. V lost 0 bases to trimming and J lost 1 base, with 9 bases between them. The CDR3 loop spans 15 amino acids. The V gene's germline CDR1 is LNHDA and CDR2 SQIVND (reference sequence). The CDR3 DNA is TGTGCCAGTAGTATAGAACCACCAGGGAACACTGAAGCTTTCTTT. It codes for CASSIEPPGNTEAFF.

This clone was observed once. This sequence joins TRBV12-3 or TRBV12-4 and TRBJ1-3; 7 positions agree with TRBD1. CDR3 length: 13 amino acids. With V trimmed by 10 bases and J by 6 bases, 9 bases remained unmatched. The CDR3 is CANRRGRENTIYF. CDR3 bases: TGTGCCAACCGTAGGGGGCGCGAAAACACCATATATTTT.

The genes are TRBV19 and TRBJ2-2; 9 bases are shared with TRBD2. With V trimmed by 7 bases and J by 1 base, 7 bases remained unmatched. Germline assignment: CDR1 LNHDA and CDR2 SQIVND (reference sequence). CDR3 size: 16 residues. The CDR3 DNA reads as TGTGCCAGTACCTCTAGCGGGACCTTGAACACCGGGGAGCTGTTTTTT. Its translation is CASTSSGTLNTGELFF.

The chain carries TRBV18 and TRBJ2-1, with TRBD2 identical over 8 bases. V was pared by 3 bases and J by 3 bases, with 19 bases of the junction left unmatched. The CDR3 spans 20 residues. Germline CDR1 and CDR2: KGHSH and LQKENI. The CDR3 loop is CASSPSTGVRGAGSYNEQFF. The CDR3 DNA reads TGTGCCAGCTCACCCTCCACGGGGGTGCGGGGGGCCGGTAGCTACAATGAGCAGTTCTTC.

V is TRBV7-8 and J is TRBJ1-2, with no clear D. The V end lost 1 base, the J end lost 4 bases, and 10 bases lay between the germline ends. This CDR3 comprises 14 residues. The germline CDR1 and CDR2 sequences are SGHVS and FQNEAQ. The CDR3 coding sequence is TGTGCCAGCAGCTTAGTAGAGGTATCCTATGGCTACACCTTC. It translates to CASSLVEVSYGYTF. The variable domain in full, with the rest retrieved from reference TRBV7-8 and TRBJ1-2, is GAGVSQSPRYKVAKRGQDVALRCDPISGHVSLFWYQQALGQGPEFLTYFQNEAQLDKSGLPSDRFFAERPEGSVSTLKIQRTQQEDSAVYLCASSLVEVSYGYTFGSGTRLTVV.

The rearrangement links TRBV5-1 to TRBJ2-2; no clear D gene. The CDR3 sequence is 16 residues long. V was cut by 0 bases and J by 4 bases, with 13 bases left in between. Germline values: CDR1 SGHRS, CDR2 YFSETQ. For the CDR3, the DNA is TGCGCCAGCAGCTTGGGGGCCGCCCGAGTCACCGGGGAGCTGTTTTTT. Its translation: CASSLGAARVTGELFF.

The chain is built from TRBV27 and TRBJ2-1, with TRBD2 identical over 8 bases. Germline assignment: CDR1 MNHEY and CDR2 SMNVEV (reference sequence). The length of the CDR3 is 18 residues. Unmatched junction bases numbered 13, after V lost 6 bases and J lost 0 bases. CDR3 sequence reads: CASSHLSGLDRSYNEQFF. CDR3 in DNA: TGTGCCAGCAGCCACCTCTCGGGACTAGATCGCTCCTACAATGAGCAGTTCTTC.

The rearrangement joins TRBV4-1 to TRBJ1-6, with 8 bases identical to TRBD1. This CDR3 is built from 16 residues. Germline V CDR1 and CDR2: MGHRA, YSYEKL. J was trimmed by 7 bases and V by 3 bases; bases with no gene match: 8. The DNA for the CDR3 is TGCGCCAGCAGCCAGGAGTTACAGGGGGGAAATTCACCCCTCCACTTT. Translated: CASSQELQGGNSPLHF.

This clone was counted once. The chain is built from TRBV18 and TRBJ2-1, with TRBD2 matching 9 bases. This CDR3 comprises 14 residues. With 6 bases clipped from V and 7 bases from J, the junction kept 7 bases outside the gene matches. Germline V lookup: CDR1 KGHSH, CDR2 LQKENI. The CDR3 coding sequence is TGTGCCAGCTCCCCGCGGGGGGGGCGGAATGAGCAGTTCTTC. Residues: CASSPRGGRNEQFF.

This clone was seen only a few times. V gene TRBV7-2 combines with J gene TRBJ1-6; possible D gene TRBD1, 6 bases. This CDR3 region has 16 residues. V was cut by 5 bases and J by 5 bases, with 16 bases left in between. Germline values: CDR1 SGHTA, CDR2 FQGNSA. CDR3 nucleotides: TGTGCCAGCAGCCCACCCGGCAGGGGAAATAATTCACCCCTCCACTTT. This gives the protein CASSPPGRGNNSPLHF.

V and J are TRBV4-1 and TRBJ2-7; possibly TRBD1 for D (5 bases). This CDR3 comprises 13 residues. The V gene's germline CDR1 is MGHRA and CDR2 YSYEKL. Trimming pared 5 bases from V and 4 bases from J, leaving 12 bases between. The CDR3 here is CASSVDRAYEQYF. CDR3 nucleotide sequence: TGCGCCAGCAGCGTTGACAGAGCTTACGAGCAGTACTTC.

As regards this clone: The same CDR3 is also encoded by other DNA sequences in this sample. This chain uses TRBV6-5 with TRBJ1-2; possible D gene TRBD1, 6 bases. V was pared by 6 bases and J by 7 bases, with 12 bases between. In germline, CDR1 is MNHEY, CDR2 SVGAGI. The CDR3 covers 12 residues. As DNA, the CDR3 is TGTGCCAGCAGCCTGAGGGGGGGTGGCTACACCTTC. Residues: CASSLRGGGYTF.

The rearrangement joins TRBV7-2 to TRBJ1-2; unclear D gene. Germline CDR1 SGHTA, CDR2 FQGNSA. The length of the CDR3 is 12 residues. Trimming cost V 5 bases and J 4 bases, with 8 bases left between them. CDR3 DNA sequence: TGTGCCAGCAGCCCCAGTGTCTATGGCTACACCTTC. Translated: CASSPSVYGYTF. Together with reference TRBV7-2 and TRBJ1-2, the CDR3 gives the full variable domain: GAGVSQSPSNKVTEKGKDVELRCDPISGHTALYWYRQSLGQGLEFLIYFQGNSAPDKSGLPSDRFSAERTGGSVSTLTIQRTQQEDSAVYLCASSPSVYGYTFGSGTRLTVV.

This chain uses TRBV5-6 with TRBJ1-2, with a possible D match to TRBD1 (6 bases). The length of the CDR3 is 14 residues. Germline V CDR1 and CDR2: SGHDT, YYEEEE. Trimming took 1 base from V and 3 from J, leaving 10 bases between them. CDR3 bases: TGTGCCAGCAGCTTGAGGGGGATAGACTATGGCTACACCTTC. It codes for CASSLRGIDYGYTF.

The chain is built from TRBV30 and TRBJ2-7, with 8 bases lining up with TRBD1. This CDR3 has 16 amino acids. V lost 0 bases and J lost 5; bases outside the gene matches: 12. Looked up from germline, CDR1 is GTSNPN and CDR2 is SVGIG (reference sequence). The CDR3 here is CAWSVRVQGEVNEQYF. In DNA, the CDR3 is TGTGCCTGGAGTGTACGGGTACAGGGGGAAGTAAACGAGCAGTACTTC.

The gene calls are TRBV9 and TRBJ2-3, with D possibly being TRBD2 (6 bases). The CDR3 loop spans 16 amino acids. In germline, CDR1 is SGDLS, CDR2 YYNGEE. Deletions cut 4 bases from V and 1 base from J, with 16 bases between. The CDR3 loop reads CASSLGTGGGTDTQYF. The CDR3 nucleotides read TGTGCCAGCAGCCTCGGGACTGGCGGGGGCACAGATACGCAGTATTTT.

The CDR3 loop is CASSDRVGPVYGYTF. The CDR3 DNA reads as TGTGCCAGCAGTGATAGGGTGGGGCCGGTCTATGGCTACACCTTC. The chain joins TRBV25-1 to TRBJ1-2; D may be TRBD1 (5 bases). Trimming cost V 3 bases and J 4 bases, with 15 bases left between them. The CDR3 loop spans 15 amino acids. Germline V gene sequence: CDR1 MGHDK, CDR2 SYGVNS.

V gene TRBV15 combines with J gene TRBJ2-7, with D possibly matching TRBD1 (6 bases). Germline lookup yields CDR1 LNHNV and CDR2 YYDKDF (reference sequence). Trimming pared 8 bases from V and 7 bases from J, leaving 21 bases between. The CDR3 extends over 14 amino acids. In DNA, the CDR3 is TGTGCCACCGGAGGACAGCTCCCGCTAGAAGAGCAGTACTTC. Translating gives CATGGQLPLEEQYF.